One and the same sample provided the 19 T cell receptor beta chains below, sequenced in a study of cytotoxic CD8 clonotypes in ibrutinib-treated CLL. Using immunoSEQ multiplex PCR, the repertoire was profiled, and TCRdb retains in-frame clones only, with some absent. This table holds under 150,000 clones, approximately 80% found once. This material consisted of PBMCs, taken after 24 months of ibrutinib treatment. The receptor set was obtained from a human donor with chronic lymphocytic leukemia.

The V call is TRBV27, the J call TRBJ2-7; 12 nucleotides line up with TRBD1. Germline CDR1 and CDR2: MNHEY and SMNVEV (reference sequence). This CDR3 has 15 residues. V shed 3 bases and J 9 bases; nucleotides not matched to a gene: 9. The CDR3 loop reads CASSLLLGQGAAQYF. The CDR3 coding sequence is TGTGCCAGCAGTTTGTTGTTGGGACAGGGGGCAGCGCAGTACTTC.

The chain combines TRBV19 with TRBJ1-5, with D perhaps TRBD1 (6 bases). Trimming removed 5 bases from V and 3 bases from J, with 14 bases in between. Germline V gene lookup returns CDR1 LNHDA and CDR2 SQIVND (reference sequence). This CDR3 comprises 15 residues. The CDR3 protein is CASSPADRYNQPQHF. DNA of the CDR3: TGTGCCAGTAGTCCTGCCGACAGGTACAATCAGCCCCAGCATTTT.

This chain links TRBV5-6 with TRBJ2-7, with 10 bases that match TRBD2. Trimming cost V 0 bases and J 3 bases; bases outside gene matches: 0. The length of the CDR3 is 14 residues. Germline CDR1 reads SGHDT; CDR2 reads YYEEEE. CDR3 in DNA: TGTGCCAGCAGCTTGGTAGCGGGGGGCTACGAGCAGTACTTC. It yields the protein CASSLVAGGYEQYF.

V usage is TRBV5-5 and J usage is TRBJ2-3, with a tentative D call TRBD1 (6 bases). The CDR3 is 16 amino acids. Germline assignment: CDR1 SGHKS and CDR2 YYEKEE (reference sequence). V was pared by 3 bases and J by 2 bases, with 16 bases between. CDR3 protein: CASSSTGSATTDTQYF. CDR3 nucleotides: TGTGCCAGCAGCTCCACAGGGTCCGCCACCACAGATACGCAGTATTTT.

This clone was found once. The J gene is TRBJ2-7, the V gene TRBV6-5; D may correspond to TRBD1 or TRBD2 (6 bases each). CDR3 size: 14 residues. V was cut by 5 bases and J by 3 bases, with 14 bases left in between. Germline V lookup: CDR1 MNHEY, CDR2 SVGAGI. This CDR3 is CASSAGHRNYEQYF. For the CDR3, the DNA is TGTGCCAGCAGTGCGGGACACAGAAACTACGAGCAGTACTTC.

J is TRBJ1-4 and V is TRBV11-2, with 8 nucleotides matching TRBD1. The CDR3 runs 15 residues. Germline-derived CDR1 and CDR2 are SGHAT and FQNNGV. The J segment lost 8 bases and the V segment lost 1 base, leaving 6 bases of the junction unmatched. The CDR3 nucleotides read TGTGCCAGCAGCTTAGGTGGGACAGGTCCCGAAAAACTGTTTTTT. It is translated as CASSLGGTGPEKLFF.

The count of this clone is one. This CDR3 is CASGSDRNTEAFF. In nucleotides, the CDR3 is TGTGCCAGCGGCTCGGACAGAAACACTGAAGCTTTCTTT. V is TRBV7-2 and J is TRBJ1-1, with TRBD1 as a possible D gene (6 bases). The CDR3 runs 13 residues. Deletions cut 8 bases from V and 2 bases from J, with 12 bases between. Germline assignment: CDR1 SGHTA and CDR2 FQGNSA.

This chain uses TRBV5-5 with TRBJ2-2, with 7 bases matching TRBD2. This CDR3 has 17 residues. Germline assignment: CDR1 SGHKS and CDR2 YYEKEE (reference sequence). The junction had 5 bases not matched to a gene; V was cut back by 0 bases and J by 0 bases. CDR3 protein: CASSLAAAGANTGELFF. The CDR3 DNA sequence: TGTGCCAGCAGCTTGGCAGCGGCGGGGGCGAACACCGGGGAGCTGTTTTTT.

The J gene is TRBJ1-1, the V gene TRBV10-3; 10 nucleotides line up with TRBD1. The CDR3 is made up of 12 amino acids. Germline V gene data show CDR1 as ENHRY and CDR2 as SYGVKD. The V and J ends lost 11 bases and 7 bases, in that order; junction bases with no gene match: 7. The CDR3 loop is CAVGTGAFEAFF. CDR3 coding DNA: TGTGCCGTGGGGACAGGGGCTTTTGAAGCTTTCTTT.

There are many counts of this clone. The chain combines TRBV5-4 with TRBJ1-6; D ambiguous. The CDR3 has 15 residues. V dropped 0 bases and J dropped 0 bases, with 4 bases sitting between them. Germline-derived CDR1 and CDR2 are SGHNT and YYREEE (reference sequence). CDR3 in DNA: TGTGCCAGCAGCTTGGAAAGCTCCTATAATTCACCCCTCCACTTT. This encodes CASSLESSYNSPLHF.

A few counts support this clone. DNA of the CDR3: TGTGCCAGCAGTTTTCCCACCGGGGGAGGCCGGTCACCCCTCCACTTT. This encodes CASSFPTGGGRSPLHF. The chain uses TRBV28 and TRBJ1-6; D possibly corresponds to TRBD1 (5 bases). V shed 3 bases and J shed 10 bases, with 19 bases lying between them. The CDR3 spans 16 residues. Germline CDR1 is MDHEN and CDR2 is SYDVKM.

The CDR3 loop is CASRDRHVTGELFF. Written as DNA, the CDR3 is TGTGCCAGCAGAGACAGACACGTCACCGGGGAGCTGTTTTTT. V gene TRBV6-5 combines with J gene TRBJ2-2; tentatively, D is TRBD1 (5 bases). The CDR3 is 14 amino acids. The V gene's germline CDR1 is MNHEY and CDR2 SVGAGI. Trimming took off 6 bases at V and 4 bases at J, with 12 bases between the two ends.

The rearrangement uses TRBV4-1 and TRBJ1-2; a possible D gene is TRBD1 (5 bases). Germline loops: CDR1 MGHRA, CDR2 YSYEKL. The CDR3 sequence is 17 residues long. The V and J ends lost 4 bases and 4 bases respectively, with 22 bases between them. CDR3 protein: CASSPQGNPSRGYGYTF. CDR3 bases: TGCGCCAGCAGCCCTCAGGGAAATCCATCGCGGGGCTATGGCTACACCTTC.

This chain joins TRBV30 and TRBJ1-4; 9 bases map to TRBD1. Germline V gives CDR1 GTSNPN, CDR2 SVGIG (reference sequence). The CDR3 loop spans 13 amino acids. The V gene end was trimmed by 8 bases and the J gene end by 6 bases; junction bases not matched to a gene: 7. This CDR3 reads CANQRQGDEKLFF. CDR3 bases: TGTGCCAACCAACGACAGGGGGATGAAAAACTGTTTTTT.

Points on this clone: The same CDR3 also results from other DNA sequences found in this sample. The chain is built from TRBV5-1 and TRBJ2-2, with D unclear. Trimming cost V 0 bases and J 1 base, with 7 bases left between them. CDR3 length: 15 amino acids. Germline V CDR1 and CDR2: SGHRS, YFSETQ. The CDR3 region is CASSLAGGNTGELFF. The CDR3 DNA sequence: TGCGCCAGCAGCTTGGCAGGCGGGAACACCGGGGAGCTGTTTTTT.

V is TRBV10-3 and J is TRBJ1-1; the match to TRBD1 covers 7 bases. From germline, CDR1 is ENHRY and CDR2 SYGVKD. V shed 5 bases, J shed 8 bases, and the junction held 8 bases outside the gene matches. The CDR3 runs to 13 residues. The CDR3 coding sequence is TGTGCCATCAGTCCGACAGGGAGCGGGGAAGCTTTCTTT. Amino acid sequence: CAISPTGSGEAFF.

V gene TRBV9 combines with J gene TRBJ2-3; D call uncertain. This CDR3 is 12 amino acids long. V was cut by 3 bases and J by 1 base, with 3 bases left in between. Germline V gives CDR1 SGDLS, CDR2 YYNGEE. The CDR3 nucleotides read TGTGCCAGCAGCGAGCGCACAGATACGCAGTATTTT. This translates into CASSERTDTQYF.

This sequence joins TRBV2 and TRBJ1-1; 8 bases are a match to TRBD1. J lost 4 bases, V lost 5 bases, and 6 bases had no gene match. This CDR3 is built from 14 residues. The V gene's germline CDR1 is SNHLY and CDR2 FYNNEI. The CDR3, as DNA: TGTGCCAGCAGTCCCCAGGGGGCTAGCACTGAAGCTTTCTTT. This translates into CASSPQGASTEAFF.

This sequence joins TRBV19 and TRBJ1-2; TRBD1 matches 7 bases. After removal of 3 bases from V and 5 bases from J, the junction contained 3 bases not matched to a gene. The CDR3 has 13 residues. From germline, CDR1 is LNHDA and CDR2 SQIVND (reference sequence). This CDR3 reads CASSMAGGYGYTF. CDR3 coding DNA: TGTGCCAGTAGTATGGCAGGGGGGTATGGCTACACCTTC.